This TCR beta chain is drawn from a study of shared clonotypes between healthy human individuals (dated by TCRdb to the early 2020s). The study in broad terms: The cohort comprised a couple of women and a few men aged 18 to 49 years. For each donor, CD4 naive and CD4 memory were each run on three plates, CD8 naive on two plates, and CD8 memory on one plate. To estimate repertoire size and how much clonotype sharing occurs between individuals, the study deeply sequenced the blood TCR repertoires of five healthy adults. To increase sequencing depth and limit assay-specific biases, TCR repertoire library preparation and sequencing were carried out by different laboratories using diverse techniques. Per donor, leukapheresis produced somewhere between about 0.94 and 9 billion PBMCs. The research as a whole found: Because the study included a small number of donors, the genetic and exposure-history diversity represented was limited. Compared with non-shared clonotypes, the clonotypes found in all four sorted-subset donors had higher generation probabilities. Even with the large sequencing depth, rarefaction of the sorted-subset datasets indicated that sequencing was incomplete. Naive subsets generally had larger estimated clonotype richness than memory subsets did. When a handful of donors were compared, the shared fraction of clonotypes was about 5.4% for naive CD4, 3.5% to 4% for naive CD8, roughly 2.5% for memory CD4, and approximately 0.4% for memory CD8. Based on pairwise subsampling, the degree of clonotype sharing among donors was expected to be affected by sequencing depth. Sampling was restricted to blood, and TCR repertoires in tissue are likely to differ from TCR repertoires in blood.

CD8 naive samples were CD45RO-negative cells positively selected for CCR7, giving a CD45RA+CCR7+ population that excluded TemRA cells. Healthy HIV-negative adults with no recently reported acute infections or vaccinations were included as donors. Every donor was a Caucasian adult living in Nashville, Tennessee, USA. Blood was obtained by leukapheresis, after which PBMCs were separated by Ficoll-Histopaque density gradient centrifugation and cryopreserved in liquid nitrogen vapor phase. Analytical flow cytometry was used to check the purity and quantity of each magnetically sorted T cell population. From each sorted fraction, genomic DNA was isolated and quantified by UV absorbance on a Nanodrop 2000c. Only a few counts were recorded for this clone. Its antigen remains undetermined. Base quality data are lacking; no much larger clone is found one base away. Using the deep immunoSEQ assay, TCR CDR3 regions were amplified from genomic DNA by multiplex PCR. Extracted genomic DNA from each cell subset was distributed evenly across all wells of several immunoSEQ 96-well plates, and each plate was treated as a replicate. Each replicate PCR for sorted subsets received 200 ng genomic DNA, equal to tens of thousands of T cell genomes. Purified libraries were quantified with a Qubit 3.0 fluorometer, sized on a Bioanalyzer 2100, and re-quantified with the KAPA Library Quantification kit. A separate single-read 150-cycle Illumina NextSeq 550 flow cell was used to sequence each immunoSEQ 96-well plate. In the original analysis: The immunoSEQ output contained only junctional sequences without quality scores, so filtering could not match that applied to full-length reads. To assign V/J genes and CDR3, sequences were annotated against IMGT germline references using PyIR, a Python wrapper for IgBLAST v1.9. Reads were filtered out if the reads had weak V/J assignments (E-value above 1e-6), no CDR3, stop codons, out-of-frame junctions, or ambiguous translated residues. V3J clonotypes were defined by identical inferred V gene, J gene, and CDR3 amino acid sequence. Percentage overlap between repertoires was computed as shared unique clonotypes divided by the size of the smaller repertoire. Three approaches were used to assess repertoire richness: RTK rarefaction, the Chao1 estimator, and Recon v2.1 estimates of unobserved clonotypes. For all TCRbeta clonotypes obtained by the gDNA method from a few donors, generation probabilities were computed with OLGA. In its TCRdb copy, this immuneACCESS table keeps in-frame sequences only and misses some clones. Where compared with another copy, unresolved V genes explain less than half of these, and the others have no known cause. D and trimming were read from the DNA, whereas the V and J calls and clone size are those reported in that table. This sample lists 2 million or so clones; about 95% were detected once. The ten largest clones capture 0.9% to 1.3% of the sample.

V lost 6 bases and J lost 6 bases; the stretch between them is 14 bases long. The CDR3, from cysteine to phenylalanine, totals 13 residues. Of the read, only the CDR3 DNA is kept; its 39 bases are in frame from base 1. Based on the germline V gene, the CDR1 and CDR2 sequences are MDHEN and SYDVKM. The sequenced sample was naive CD8+ T cells sorted from blood. The sample's cell subset or site, from its label and the paper: CD45RA+CCR7+. The TCR comes from a young man in good health. In this chain, TRBV28 is recombined with TRBJ1-2; the D gene is perhaps TRBD1, on 5 matching bases. The CDR3 corresponds to CASSWGEEDGYTF. The sequenced DNA is TGTGCCAGCAGCTGGGGGGAAGAGGATGGCTACACCTTC.